This T cell receptor beta chain was sequenced during a study of cytomegalovirus exposure and HLA in healthy donors. General observations from the study: Previous analysis showed most TCR beta V segments were productive about 90% or about 30% of the time. Later analysis indicated greater clonal expansion among HLA-associated TCR beta chains than among equally common other chains.

PCR used 60 Vbeta primers and 13 Jbeta primers. The data were produced by immunoSEQ multiplex PCR, yet TCRdb's version contains in-frame clones alone and is incomplete. The sample holds tens of thousands of clones, over 60% seen once. About this clone: Its antigen is as yet unknown. A junction end diverges from the germline sequence, so it may reflect a read error.

This receptor was taken from a man younger than 40 in good health and CMV-seronegative. Sequencing input: PBMCs.

The DNA of the CDR3 is TGTTCCAGCAGCTTAGTCCTCTACGAGCAGTACTTC. Protein: CSSSLVLYEQYF. This rearrangement joins TRBV7-9 to TRBJ2-7; no reliable D call. Germline CDR1 reads SEHNR; CDR2 reads FQNEAQ (reference sequence). CDR3 size: 12 residues.